The 17 T cell receptor beta chains given below trace back to one sample, sequenced in a study of cytomegalovirus exposure and HLA in healthy donors. Data came from immunoSEQ multiplex PCR; TCRdb stores just in-frame clones and leaves some out. The sample has approximately 160,000 clones; 85% to 90% are singletons. Sequencing was done on a sample of PBMCs. These receptors came from a young woman in good health and CMV-seropositive.

The chain combines TRBV21-1 with TRBJ1-1; TRBD1 was called by the table and not checked on the DNA. TRBV21-1 is assigned pseudogene status. This CDR3 spans 14 amino acids. This CDR3 reads CASSAPGQGAEAFF. In nucleotides, the CDR3 is TGTGCCAGCAGCGCTCCGGGACAGGGCGCTGAAGCTTTCTTT.

The rearrangement joins TRBV6-5 to TRBJ1-2; perhaps TRBD1 as D (6 bases). The CDR3 runs 14 residues. Germline V gene sequence: CDR1 MNHEY, CDR2 SVGAGI. V lost 2 bases to trimming and J lost 2 bases, with 9 bases between them. CDR3 coding DNA: TGTGCCAGCAGTTACGGACAGCGCAACTATGGCTACACCTTC. It yields the protein CASSYGQRNYGYTF.

The chain recombines TRBV29-1 with TRBJ2-5, with D possibly TRBD2 on 6 matching bases. CDR1 is SQVTM and CDR2 is ANQGSEA in the germline V gene. The length of the CDR3 is 12 residues. V dropped 5 bases and J dropped 2 bases, with 9 bases sitting between them. CDR3 coding DNA: TGCAGCGTTAGCGCGGGACAAGAGACCCAGTACTTC. It is translated as CSVSAGQETQYF.

The rearrangement links TRBV30 to TRBJ1-5; TRBD1 matches at 7 bases. CDR1 and CDR2 from the germline V gene are GTSNPN and SVGIG (reference sequence). The CDR3 has 15 amino acids. J was trimmed by 2 bases and V by 0 bases; bases with no gene match: 4. The CDR3 DNA reads as TGTGCCTGGAGTGTACAAGGGACAGGCAATCAGCCCCAGCATTTT. This gives the protein CAWSVQGTGNQPQHF.

This chain uses TRBV11-2 with TRBJ2-7; tentative D call: TRBD2 (6 bases). This CDR3 has 15 residues. CDR1 and CDR2 (germline): SGHAT, FQNNGV. Between the trimmed V and J ends, which lost 4 bases and 7 bases, there was a span of 20 bases. The CDR3 spells CASSSPGEFGGEQYF. Written as DNA, the CDR3 is TGTGCCAGCAGCTCCCCGGGAGAGTTTGGAGGAGAGCAGTACTTC. Complete variable domain (other parts from reference TRBV11-2 and TRBJ2-7): EAGVAQSPRYKIIEKRQSVAFWCNPISGHATLYWYQQILGQGPKLLIQFQNNGVVDDSQLPKDRFSAERLKGVDSTLKIQPAKLEDSAVYLCASSSPGEFGGEQYFGPGTRLTVT.

This chain uses TRBV4-1 with TRBJ2-6; tentative D call: TRBD1 (5 bases). The CDR3 contains 16 residues. Germline CDR1 MGHRA, CDR2 YSYEKL. V lost 2 bases and J lost 1, with 9 bases in between. For the CDR3, the DNA is TGCGCCAGCAGCCAACAGCAGGGATCTGGGGCCAACGTCCTGACTTTC. Translated: CASSQQQGSGANVLTF.

The CDR3 DNA follows: TGTGCCATCAGTGAGGGGACTGAAGGTGGCTACGAGCAGTACTTC. It codes for CAISEGTEGGYEQYF. V is TRBV10-3 and J is TRBJ2-7; D is perhaps TRBD2 (6 bases). The V end was cut by 2 bases, the J end by 3 bases, with 14 bases between. The CDR3 contains 15 residues. Germline CDR1 and CDR2: ENHRY and SYGVKD.

The chain couples TRBV27 to TRBJ2-3; tentative D call: TRBD2 (6 bases). Trimming stripped 5 bases from V and 2 bases from J, with 17 bases between. The CDR3 spans 16 residues. Germline CDR1 MNHEY, CDR2 SMNVEV (reference sequence). CDR3 sequence: CASSIRRGTITDTQYF. The DNA for the CDR3 is TGTGCCAGCAGTATCAGGCGGGGCACCATCACAGATACGCAGTATTTT.

CDR3 sequence: CASSLELGGLAHTGELFF. The DNA for the CDR3 is TGTGCCAGCAGTTTGGAATTGGGGGGACTAGCCCACACCGGGGAGCTGTTTTTT. The genes are TRBV28 and TRBJ2-2, with 9 positions matching TRBD2. The V and J ends lost 3 bases and 3 bases, in that order; junction bases with no gene match: 11. CDR1 is MDHEN, CDR2 SYDVKM, per germline. The CDR3 sequence is 18 residues long.

The gene calls are TRBV5-1 and TRBJ2-3; possibly TRBD2 for D (6 bases). V was pared by 0 bases and J by 4 bases, with 15 bases between. CDR3 length equals 16 residues. Germline CDR1 SGHRS, CDR2 YFSETQ. The CDR3 coding sequence is TGCGCCAGCAGCTTGGGTGCGACTAGTATCTCAGATACGCAGTATTTT. It specifies CASSLGATSISDTQYF.

The V and J genes are TRBV5-1 and TRBJ2-3; possible D gene TRBD2, 7 bases. V shed 3 bases and J shed 1 base, with 12 bases lying between them. The CDR3 spans 15 residues. Germline CDR1 is SGHRS and CDR2 is YFSETQ. The CDR3 region is CASSSGAGGTDTQYF. CDR3 nucleotides: TGCGCCAGCAGCTCGGGGGCGGGAGGCACAGATACGCAGTATTTT. Looking up the rest from reference TRBV5-1 and TRBJ2-3 gives the full variable domain: KAGVTQTPRYLIKTRGQQVTLSCSPISGHRSVSWYQQTPGQGLQFLFEYFSETQRNKGNFPGRFSGRQFSNSRSEMNVSTLELGDSALYLCASSSGAGGTDTQYFGPGTRLTVL.

The chain is built from TRBV30 and TRBJ1-2, with 7 bases identical to TRBD1. V lost 0 bases to trimming and J lost 6 bases; unmatched junction nucleotides: 4. Germline V gives CDR1 GTSNPN, CDR2 SVGIG (reference sequence). CDR3 length: 13 residues. Here the CDR3 reads CAWSVGQGDGYTF. The CDR3 nucleotides are TGTGCCTGGAGTGTAGGGCAGGGGGATGGCTACACCTTC.

This chain connects TRBV10-3 to TRBJ2-3, with 10 bases that match TRBD2. V gave up 4 bases and J gave up 0 bases; unmatched junction bases: 4. CDR1 is ENHRY and CDR2 is SYGVKD in the germline V gene. The CDR3 covers 16 residues. CDR3 protein: CAISGASGSSTDTQYF. The DNA of the CDR3 is TGTGCCATCAGTGGGGCTAGCGGGAGTAGCACAGATACGCAGTATTTT.

A single count supports this clone. CDR3: CASSQEGGYTEAFF. The CDR3 nucleotides read TGCGCCAGCAGCCAAGAGGGGGGATACACTGAAGCTTTCTTT. The chain uses TRBV4-1 and TRBJ1-1; possibly TRBD1 for D (5 bases). CDR3 length: 14 residues. Germline CDR1 MGHRA, CDR2 YSYEKL. Trimming pared 0 bases from V and 3 bases from J, leaving 8 bases between.

The chain recombines TRBV7-2 with TRBJ2-7; D perhaps matches TRBD2 (5 bases). The CDR3 spans 15 residues. Germline CDR1 is SGHTA and CDR2 is FQGNSA. The germline V and J ends were trimmed by 2 bases and 3 bases, with 14 bases remaining between them. The CDR3 is CASSLFGLRDYEQYF. CDR3 coding DNA: TGTGCCAGCAGCTTATTCGGGTTACGGGACTACGAGCAGTACTTC.

This rearrangement joins TRBV20-1 to TRBJ2-7, with D maybe TRBD2 (6 bases). The CDR3 is 11 amino acids. Between the trimmed V and J ends, which lost 7 bases and 6 bases, there was a span of 13 bases. Looked up from germline, CDR1 is DFQATT and CDR2 is SNEGSKA (reference sequence). The CDR3, as DNA: TGCAGTGGACTAGAAGCACTCGAGCAGTACTTC. Encoded protein: CSGLEALEQYF.

The chain carries TRBV30 and TRBJ1-6; 10 positions agree with TRBD1. Germline V gene lookup returns CDR1 GTSNPN and CDR2 SVGIG (reference sequence). CDR3 size: 15 residues. The J segment lost 9 bases and the V segment lost 0 bases, leaving 5 bases of the junction unmatched. Here the CDR3 reads CAWSVQGTGASPLHF. The CDR3 DNA is TGTGCCTGGAGTGTACAGGGGACAGGGGCTTCACCCCTCCACTTT.